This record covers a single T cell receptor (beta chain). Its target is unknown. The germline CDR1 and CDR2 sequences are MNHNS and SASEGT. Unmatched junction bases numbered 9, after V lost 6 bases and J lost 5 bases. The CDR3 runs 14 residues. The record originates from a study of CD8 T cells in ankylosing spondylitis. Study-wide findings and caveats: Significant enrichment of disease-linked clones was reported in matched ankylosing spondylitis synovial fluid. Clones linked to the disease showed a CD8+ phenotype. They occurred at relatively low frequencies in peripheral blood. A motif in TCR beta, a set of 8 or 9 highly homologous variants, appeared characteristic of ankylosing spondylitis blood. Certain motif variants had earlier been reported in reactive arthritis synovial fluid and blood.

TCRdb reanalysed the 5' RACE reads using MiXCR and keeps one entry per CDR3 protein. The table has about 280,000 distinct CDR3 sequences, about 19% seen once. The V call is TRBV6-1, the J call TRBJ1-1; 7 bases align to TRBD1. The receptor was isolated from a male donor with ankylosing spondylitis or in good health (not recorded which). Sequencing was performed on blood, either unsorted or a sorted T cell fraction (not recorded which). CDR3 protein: CASRMTGSGTEAFF. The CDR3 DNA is TGTGCCAGCAGGATGACAGGGTCCGGAACTGAAGCTTTCTTT.